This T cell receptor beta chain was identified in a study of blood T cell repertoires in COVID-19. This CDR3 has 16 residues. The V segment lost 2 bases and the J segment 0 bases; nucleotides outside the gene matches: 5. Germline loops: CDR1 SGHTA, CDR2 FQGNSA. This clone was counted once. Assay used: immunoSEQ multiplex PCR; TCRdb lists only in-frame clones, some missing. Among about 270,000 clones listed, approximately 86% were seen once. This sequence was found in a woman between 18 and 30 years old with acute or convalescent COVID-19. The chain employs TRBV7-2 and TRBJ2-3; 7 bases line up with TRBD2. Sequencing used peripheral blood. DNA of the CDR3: TGTGCCAGCAGCTTAATAGCGGGCTTTAGCACAGATACGCAGTATTTT. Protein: CASSLIAGFSTDTQYF. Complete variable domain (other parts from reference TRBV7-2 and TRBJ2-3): GAGVSQSPSNKVTEKGKDVELRCDPISGHTALYWYRQSLGQGLEFLIYFQGNSAPDKSGLPSDRFSAERTGGSVSTLTIQRTQQEDSAVYLCASSLIAGFSTDTQYFGPGTRLTVL.